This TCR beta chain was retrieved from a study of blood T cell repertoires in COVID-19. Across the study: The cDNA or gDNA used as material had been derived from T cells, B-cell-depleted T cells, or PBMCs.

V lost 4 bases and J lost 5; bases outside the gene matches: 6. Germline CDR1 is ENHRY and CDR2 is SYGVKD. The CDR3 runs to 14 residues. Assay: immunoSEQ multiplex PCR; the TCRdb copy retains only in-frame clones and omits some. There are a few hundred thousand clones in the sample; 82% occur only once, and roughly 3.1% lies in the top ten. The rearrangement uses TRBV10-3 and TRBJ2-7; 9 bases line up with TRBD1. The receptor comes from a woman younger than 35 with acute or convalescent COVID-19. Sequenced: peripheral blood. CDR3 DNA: TGTGCCATCAGTGCCGGGACAGGGTCCCACGAGCAGTACTTC. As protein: CAISAGTGSHEQYF.